This note documents a single TCR beta chain sequence. A single count supports this clone. It lacks a known antigen. Per-base qualities were not stored, and no clone one base away is much larger. TCRbeta CDR3 regions were amplified from genomic DNA using the immunoSEQ Assay, a bias-controlled multiplex PCR. For the original study's pipeline: The number of nucleated cells in each sample was estimated by amplification of reference gene primers within the assay. Sequence reads were collapsed and filtered to measure the absolute abundance of every unique TCRbeta CDR3 rearrangement. For each sample, productive Simpson clonality was calculated as the square root of Simpson's diversity index over productive rearrangements. This immuneACCESS table, as held by TCRdb, lists in-frame sequences with V and J called but not all clones. Of the missing ones, under half trace to an unresolved V gene in checked studies; the others have no known cause. D and trimming were read from the DNA, whereas the V and J calls and clone size are those reported in that table. This sample is represented by fewer than 300,000 clones; 75% to 95% of them were singletons. The top ten clonotypes cover about 1.1% of the sample.

Trimming removed 5 bases from V and 8 bases from J, leaving 21 bases between the germline ends. The cysteine opens and the phenylalanine closes a CDR3 of 16 amino acids. The retained sequence is limited to the CDR3, 48 bases, with the frame set at the first base. Taken from the germline V gene (reference sequence), the CDR1 and CDR2 loops are LNHDA and SQIVND. Enrolling through a virtual design, the prospective study's participants ranged in age from roughly 18 to 100 years and lived across 20 to 30 United States geographic areas. To assign participants to cohorts, the prospective study relied on clinical history that participants themselves reported in a screening survey and a study questionnaire. Recovered participants in ImmuneRACE Cohort 3 were defined as having two consecutive negative NP/OP PCR tests, clearance from a healthcare professional, or resolution of symptoms. Each participant in the prospective study had whole blood, serum and a nasopharyngeal or oropharyngeal swab collected by mobile phlebotomists. Prospective study participants could optionally give additional blood draws and questionnaires over an approximately 2-month period. Before DNA extraction, blood samples from the prospective study were shipped at room temperature or frozen.

This entry comes from a study of blood T cell repertoires in COVID-19 (dated by TCRdb to the early 2020s). About the full investigation: Samples covering the acute and convalescent phases of COVID-19 were provided by collaborators in the United States, Italy and Spain. The material from the prospective study consisted of cDNA or gDNA derived from T cells, B-cell-depleted T cells, or PBMCs. The dataset comprised deeply sampled blood TCRbeta repertoires from subjects exposed to, actively infected with, or recovered from COVID-19. The repertoires were released in a freely available public database meant as a resource for research on the immune response to SARS-CoV-2. The samples were drawn from the first 160 participants of the ongoing ImmuneRACE study and from 1,254 subjects provided by 6 global collaborators. The sample metadata nearly always contained a de-identified subject ID, COVID-19 status, age in years and sex. HLA class I and class II types, where available, came from metadata supplied by the sample provider rather than from assay-based typing.

What the work shows at the level of the full study, not this receptor alone: Clinical and demographic metadata were provided uncurated, with the amount varying by source and participant.

Sequencing was done on a sample of PBMCs or T cells enriched from blood (not recorded which). The chain couples TRBV19 to TRBJ1-4, with TRBD1 tentatively as D gene (6 bases match). The TCR was taken from a woman aged 30 to 39 who had recovered from COVID-19. The DNA reads TGTGCCAGTAGTTCCCGGGACACTGCGAAAGAGGAAAAACTGTTTTTT. This encodes CASSSRDTAKEEKLFF.